The sequence of this TCR beta chain was determined in a study of cytomegalovirus exposure and HLA in healthy donors. Findings of the study overall: A likely sequencing artifact accounted for one observed cluster of highly shared sequence variants. What TCR beta sequences reportedly achieved was accurate prediction of HLA-A and HLA-B alleles in most subjects.

Concerning this clone: What it binds is not known.

Vbeta (60) and Jbeta (13) primers were used in the PCR. Sequencing used immunoSEQ multiplex PCR; TCRdb keeps in-frame clones, though not all of them. The table has 130,000 or so clones, about 81% seen once. This TCR came from a woman aged 45-65 years in good health and CMV-seropositive. Material: PBMCs.

CDR3: CASSEGLAGDNEQFF. CDR3 DNA sequence: TGTGCCAGCAGTGAGGGACTAGCGGGGGACAATGAGCAGTTCTTC. This rearrangement joins TRBV6-4 to TRBJ2-1; the match to TRBD2 covers 14 bases. J was trimmed by 5 bases and V by 3 bases; bases with no gene match: 0. Germline CDR1 and CDR2: MRHNA and SNTAGT. The length of the CDR3 is 15 residues.